The entry below gives a single T cell receptor beta chain sequence along with its context. What it binds is not known. Produced via immunoSEQ multiplex PCR; TCRdb's table is partial and in-frame only. The profile covers some 2,100,000 clones, with approximately 94% appearing a single time and around 0.13% taken by the ten largest. These data come from a study of shared clonotypes between healthy human individuals. Notes on the study in general: Richness estimates generally favored naive over memory subsets.

Germline lookup yields CDR1 SNHLY and CDR2 FYNNEI. The CDR3 extends over 14 amino acids. V lost 6 bases to trimming and J lost 0 bases, with 11 bases between them. Sequencing input: naive CD4+ T cells sorted from blood. The subset is: CD45RA+ positively selected. The chain combines TRBV2 with TRBJ1-1, with D tentatively TRBD1 (5 bases). The sequence derives from a man aged 18 to 30 in good health. In DNA, the CDR3 is TGTGCCAGCAGGGGGGAGGCTATGAACACTGAAGCTTTCTTT. The encoded protein is CASRGEAMNTEAFF.